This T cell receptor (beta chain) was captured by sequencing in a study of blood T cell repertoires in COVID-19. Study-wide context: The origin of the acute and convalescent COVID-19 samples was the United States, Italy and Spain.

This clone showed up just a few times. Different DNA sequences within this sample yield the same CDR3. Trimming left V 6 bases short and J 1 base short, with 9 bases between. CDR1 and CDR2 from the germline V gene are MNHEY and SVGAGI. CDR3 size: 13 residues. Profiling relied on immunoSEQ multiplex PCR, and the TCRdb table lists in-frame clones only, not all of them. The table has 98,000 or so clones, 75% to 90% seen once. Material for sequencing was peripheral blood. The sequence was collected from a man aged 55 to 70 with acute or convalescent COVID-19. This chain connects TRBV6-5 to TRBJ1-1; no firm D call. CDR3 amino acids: CASSRDKNTEAFF. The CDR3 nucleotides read TGTGCCAGCAGCCGCGACAAGAACACTGAAGCTTTCTTT.